This T cell receptor (beta chain) was retrieved from a study of T cell responses to AZD1222 COVID-19 vaccine. On this clone itself: Antigen specificity is unknown.

Study results and caveats: Two AZD1222 doses significantly raised spike-specific TCR breadth and depth over controls. Spike was spanned by vaccine-associated CD4 TCRs, with dominance at 160-218 and 743-854. Recipients of AZD1222 seropositive at baseline numbered only 5 or 6. Variant regions that are unmutated are reportedly the target of nearly half of spike-specific TCRs.

The protocol was immunoSEQ multiplex PCR, while the TCRdb copy is restricted to in-frame clones and leaves out a portion. The data show fewer than 150,000 clones, roughly 91% seen once. Germline V lookup: CDR1 KGHDR, CDR2 SFDVKD. CDR3 size: 16 residues. The ends lost 3 bases at V and 2 bases at J; junction bases unmatched: 5. This TCR was recovered from an adult who received the AZD1222 COVID-19 vaccine. This chain uses TRBV24-1 with TRBJ1-2; the match to TRBD1 covers 10 bases. The material sequenced was peripheral blood, taken 28 days after the second AZD1222 dose. For the CDR3, the DNA is TGTGCCACCAGTGATCCCCTGGGACAGGGGAACTATGGCTACACCTTC. Translated: CATSDPLGQGNYGYTF.